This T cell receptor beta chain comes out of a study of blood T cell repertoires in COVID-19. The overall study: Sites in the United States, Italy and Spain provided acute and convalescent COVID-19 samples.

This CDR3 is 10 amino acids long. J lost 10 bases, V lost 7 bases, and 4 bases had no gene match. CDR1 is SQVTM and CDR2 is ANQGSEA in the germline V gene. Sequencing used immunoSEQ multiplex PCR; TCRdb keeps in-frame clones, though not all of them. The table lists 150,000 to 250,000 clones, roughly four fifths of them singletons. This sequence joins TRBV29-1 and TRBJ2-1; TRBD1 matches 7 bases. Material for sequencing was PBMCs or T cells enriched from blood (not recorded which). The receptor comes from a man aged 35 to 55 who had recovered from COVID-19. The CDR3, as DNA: TGCAGCGCCCAGGACAGGGAGCAGTTCTTC. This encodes CSAQDREQFF.